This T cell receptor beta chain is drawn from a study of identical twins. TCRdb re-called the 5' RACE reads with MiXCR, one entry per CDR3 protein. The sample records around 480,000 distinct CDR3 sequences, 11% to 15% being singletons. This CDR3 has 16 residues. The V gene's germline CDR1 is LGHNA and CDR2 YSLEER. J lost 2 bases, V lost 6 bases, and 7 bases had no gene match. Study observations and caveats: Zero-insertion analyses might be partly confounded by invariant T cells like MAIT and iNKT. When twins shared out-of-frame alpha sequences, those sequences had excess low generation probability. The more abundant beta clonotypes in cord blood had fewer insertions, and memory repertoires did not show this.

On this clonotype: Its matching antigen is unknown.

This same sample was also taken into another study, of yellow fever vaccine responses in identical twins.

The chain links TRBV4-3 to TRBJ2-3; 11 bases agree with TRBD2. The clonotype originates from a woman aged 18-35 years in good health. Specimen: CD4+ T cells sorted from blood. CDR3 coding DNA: TGCGCCAGCAGTCCTCTAGCGGGAGGAGTCACAGATACGCAGTATTTT. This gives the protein CASSPLAGGVTDTQYF.